This entry describes one TCR beta chain. Its antigen is as yet unknown. CDR3 length: 14 amino acids. Germline CDR1 DFQATT, CDR2 SNEGSKA (reference sequence). Between the trimmed V and J ends, which lost 4 bases and 0 bases, there was a span of 12 bases. It was with a sample-barcoded 5' primer and a J-beta primer mix that a second PCR of roughly 7 to 11 cycles was run. Each sample provided no less than 2.5 million CDR3-containing paired-end reads. TCRdb reanalysed the 5' RACE reads using MiXCR and keeps one entry per CDR3 protein. Altogether 1.2 million to 1.5 million distinct CDR3 sequences are present, 42% being singletons, with the ten largest covering roughly 8.2%. The data belong to a study of blood T cells in healthy people across ages. Study-level findings and limits: PBMCs that were unsorted prevented a conclusive naive versus antigen-experienced comparison. Long-lived donors exceeded aged donors in naive CD4+ cells and diversity. Among T cells, TCR beta diversity per million cells dropped roughly linearly as age rose.

This receptor was obtained from a young woman in good health. Sequences were obtained from blood. The rearrangement links TRBV20-1 to TRBJ1-1; D may be TRBD1 (5 bases). The CDR3 region is CSATGSGVNTEAFF. In nucleotides, the CDR3 is TGCAGTGCTACAGGGTCGGGTGTGAACACTGAAGCTTTCTTT.